This TCR beta chain originates from a study of Graves' ophthalmopathy and Graves' hyperthyroidism. Study findings and constraints: With just over 70% sensitivity and 72.22% specificity, the model predicted ophthalmopathy progression.

This clonotype was seen only once. Its antigen is unknown. Beta-chain TCR CDR3 regions were amplified from RNA transcripts. Second-round multiplex PCR came after first-round RT-PCR with HTBI primers. MiXCR, run by TCRdb on the multiplex PCR reads, gives a single entry per CDR3 protein. The repertoire consists of hundreds of thousands of distinct CDR3 sequences, with under 25% occurring once and the leading ten covering roughly 3%. Trimming removed 5 bases at V and 7 bases at J, with 10 bases between. Germline loops: CDR1 MNHNS, CDR2 SASEGT. This CDR3 has 12 amino acids. V gene TRBV6-1 combines with J gene TRBJ2-3, with a possible D match to TRBD1 (5 bases). The sequenced sample was peripheral blood. The receptor comes from a woman between 18 and 29 years old with stable Graves' hyperthyroidism. CDR3 sequence reads: CASSHQGNTQYF. The CDR3 nucleotides read TGTGCCAGCAGTCACCAGGGTAATACGCAGTATTTT.